The rows below give T cell receptor beta chains drawn from one sample of a study of human T cells and chemical hapten exposure. TCRdb used MiXCR to reprocess the RACE reads, holding one entry per CDR3 protein. The top ten hold over 2% of the sample, which has 210,000 or so distinct CDR3 sequences, around a quarter seen once. The specimen was whole blood, collected in connection with sensitization to the hapten diphenylcyclopropenone (DPC). These receptors came from a middle-aged woman with alopecia areata. Some clones in this sample may be carry-over from other donors' samples. Each CDR3 is given with its conserved first and last residue. Fields, in order: D gene, J gene, V gene, clone size, CDR3 DNA, CDR3 protein. The D gene is left open where the match is weak. A clone size is listed for some rows: how often the clone was seen (once, few, many), or a class if it is expanded.

>.|TRBJ2-1|TRBV28|.
TGTGCCAGCAGTTTGTTAGAATCCTACAATGAGCAGTTCTTC
CASSLLESYNEQFF
>TRBD1|TRBJ2-5|TRBV10-3|.
TGTGCCATCAGTGCAGGGGGCGAGACTAGGGAGACCCAGTACTTC
CAISAGGETRETQYF
>TRBD2|TRBJ2-1|TRBV6-5|many
TGTGCCAGCACCAAGGGACTACCTAATGAGCAGTTCTTC
CASTKGLPNEQFF
>.|TRBJ1-3|TRBV5-4|.
TGTGCCAGCAGCTTGGGGGGGCGGCAAAGCTCTGGAAACACCATATATTTT
CASSLGGRQSSGNTIYF
>.|TRBJ1-1|TRBV30|.
TGTGCCTCCCGGACGGAGAGCACTGAAGCTTTCTTT
CASRTESTEAFF
>TRBD2|TRBJ2-1|TRBV20-1|few
TGCAGTGCTAGAAAGGGACTAGCTCCTAATGAGCAGTTCTTC
CSARKGLAPNEQFF
>.|TRBJ2-3|TRBV7-8|many
TGTGCCAGCAGCTTAGATAGGGCAGATACGCAGTATTTT
CASSLDRADTQYF
>.|TRBJ2-1|TRBV4-3|.
TGCGCCAGCAGCCAAGCAGGCCACAATGAGCAGTTCTTC
CASSQAGHNEQFF
>.|TRBJ2-1|TRBV10-3|few
TGTGCCATCGGAAGCGAGGGGCCTGAGCAGTTCTTC
CAIGSEGPEQFF
>.|TRBJ2-5|TRBV5-1|few
TGCGCCAGCAGCAAGCAAGAGACCCAGTACTTC
CASSKQETQYF
>TRBD1|TRBJ1-2|TRBV29-1|few
TGCAGCGTTGAACCGACAGGGACCTATGGCTACACCTTC
CSVEPTGTYGYTF
>.|TRBJ2-1|TRBV27|.
TGTGCCAGCAGTTCACCCCTGGTCGATGAGCAGTTCTTC
CASSSPLVDEQFF
>TRBD1|TRBJ2-1|TRBV5-1|.
TGCGCCAGCAGCTGGACAGGTTACAATGAGCAGTTCTTC
CASSWTGYNEQFF
>TRBD1|TRBJ2-7|TRBV29-1|few
TGCAGCGCAGAGAGGGGGCAGCACGAGCAGTACTTC
CSAERGQHEQYF
>.|TRBJ2-5|TRBV29-1|.
TGCAGCGTTTTGTCCGACTACCAAGAGACCCAGTACTTC
CSVLSDYQETQYF
>TRBD1|TRBJ2-1|TRBV20-1|few
TGCAGTGCACCTAATCCGGGACAGGGATTCGGTGAGCAGTTCTTC
CSAPNPGQGFGEQFF
>TRBD1|TRBJ2-6|TRBV6-5|.
TGTGCCAGCCCGACAGGGGCGTCCTCTGGGGCCAACGTCCTGACTTTC
CASPTGASSGANVLTF
>TRBD2|TRBJ2-1|TRBV12-3/TRBV12-4|.
TGTGCCAGCAGTTCGAAGGATGGGGCGGGAGGGCCTCCTGAGCAGTTCTTC
CASSSKDGAGGPPEQFF
>TRBD1|TRBJ1-1|TRBV6-5|few
TGTGCCAGCCGAACAGGGGGCGGGAGCACTGAAGCTTTCTTT
CASRTGGGSTEAFF